Listed below are T cell receptor beta chains from one sample, sequenced in a study of T cells in localized non-small cell lung cancer. Here immunoSEQ multiplex PCR was the method, and the copy in TCRdb shows in-frame clones only, minus some. The table shows about 24,000 clones, with about 80% occurring only once. Source: PBMCs, taken before any cancer treatment. These receptors were collected from a man aged 40 to 75 with stage II lung adenocarcinoma. CDR3s include the opening cysteine and the closing phenylalanine or tryptophan. Each record gives: V gene, D gene, clone size, J gene, CDR3 protein, CDR3 DNA. The D gene is left open where the match is weak. Part of the rows lack a size; the others show once, few, many or a class for expanded clones.

>TRBV6-1|NA|few|TRBJ1-3
CASSDVGTRGNTIYF
TGTGCCAGCAGTGATGTGGGGACCCGTGGAAACACCATATATTTT
>TRBV19|TRBD2|few|TRBJ2-7
CASSPMGLAGVYEQYF
TGTGCCAGTAGTCCTATGGGACTAGCGGGGGTCTACGAGCAGTACTTC
>TRBV30|TRBD1|NA|TRBJ1-2
CAWSPDREIRGYTF
TGTGCCTGGAGTCCGGACAGGGAGATAAGGGGCTACACCTTC
>TRBV5-6|TRBD1|few|TRBJ2-7
CASSRDRVYEQYF
TGTGCCAGCAGCCGGGACAGGGTGTACGAGCAGTACTTC
>TRBV2|NA|NA|TRBJ2-5
CASTADSPSLGTQYF
TGTGCCAGCACTGCGGACAGTCCGAGTCTAGGGACCCAGTACTTC
>TRBV6-1|NA|NA|TRBJ1-1
CASSEDGTRGTEAFF
TGTGCCAGCAGTGAAGACGGGACAAGAGGCACTGAAGCTTTCTTT
>TRBV5-4|TRBD1|once|TRBJ2-5
CASSPTGGTRLETQYF
TGTGCCAGCAGCCCGACAGGGGGCACGCGCTTAGAGACCCAGTACTTC
>TRBV10-2|NA|once|TRBJ1-1
CASRKESGNTEAFF
TGCGCCAGCAGGAAGGAGTCAGGGAACACTGAAGCTTTCTTT
>TRBV6-1|NA|few|TRBJ2-2
CASNRYTGELFF
TGTGCCAGCAATCGCTACACCGGGGAGCTGTTTTTT
>TRBV11-2|TRBD1|NA|TRBJ2-1
CASSSRDRNNEQFF
TGTGCCAGCAGCTCCCGGGACAGGAACAATGAGCAGTTCTTC
>TRBV5-6|TRBD1|NA|TRBJ1-5
CASSFRTGANQPQHF
TGTGCCAGCAGCTTCCGGACAGGGGCAAATCAGCCCCAGCATTTT
>TRBV7-9|NA|NA|TRBJ2-7
CASSFPAAYEQYF
TGTGCCAGCAGCTTCCCCGCGGCCTACGAGCAGTACTTC
>TRBV7-3|TRBD1|NA|TRBJ2-6
CASSPWGQGLGGANVLTF
TGTGCCAGCAGCCCTTGGGGACAGGGCCTCGGTGGGGCCAACGTCCTGACTTTC
>TRBV2|TRBD2|medium-sized|TRBJ2-7
CASSEGTSGGRQRYF
TGTGCCAGCAGTGAAGGGACTAGCGGGGGGCGTCAGCGGTACTTC
>TRBV18|TRBD1|NA|TRBJ1-4
CASSPGQGNEKLFF
TGTGCCAGCTCCCCGGGACAGGGGAATGAAAAACTGTTTTTT
>TRBV28|NA|NA|TRBJ2-7
CASWARSRGEQYF
TGTGCCAGCTGGGCCAGGAGTAGGGGGGAGCAGTACTTC
>TRBV6-5|TRBD2|NA|TRBJ2-3
CASSLTSGGTDTQYF
TGTGCCAGCAGCCTCACTAGCGGGGGAACAGATACGCAGTATTTT
>TRBV15|NA|NA|TRBJ2-1
CATSREQGLYNEQFF
TGTGCCACCAGCAGAGAGCAGGGGCTTTACAATGAGCAGTTCTTC
>TRBV2|NA|NA|TRBJ2-3
CASRRDWGDTQYF
TGTGCCAGCAGGCGGGATTGGGGAGATACGCAGTATTTT
>TRBV6-5|TRBD2|NA|TRBJ2-1
CASSSRTSGGENEQFF
TGTGCCAGCAGTTCCCGGACTAGCGGGGGAGAAAATGAGCAGTTCTTC
>TRBV9|NA|few|TRBJ1-1
CASSVGIGRDTEAFF
TGTGCCAGCAGCGTAGGAATAGGGAGGGATACTGAAGCTTTCTTT
>TRBV2|TRBD2|NA|TRBJ2-3
CASKLGLVTDTQYF
TGTGCCAGCAAACTAGGACTAGTAACAGATACGCAGTATTTT
>TRBV10-2|NA|NA|TRBJ1-1
CASTKTTQNTEAFF
TGCGCCAGCACGAAGACGACGCAGAACACTGAAGCTTTCTTT
>TRBV2|NA|NA|TRBJ2-1
CASSLLDNEQFF
TGTGCCAGCAGCTTACTAGACAATGAGCAGTTCTTC
>TRBV19|NA|NA|TRBJ1-1
CASSIDSGGWNTEAFF
TGTGCCAGTAGTATAGATTCGGGGGGCTGGAACACTGAAGCTTTCTTT
>TRBV11-1|TRBD2|NA|TRBJ2-3
CASSPGLAPDTQYF
TGTGCCAGCAGCCCCGGACTAGCGCCGGATACGCAGTATTTT
>TRBV25-1|NA|NA|TRBJ1-1
CASSDPGRTEAFF
TGTGCCAGCAGTGACCCGGGGCGGACTGAAGCTTTCTTT
>TRBV7-9|NA|NA|TRBJ1-1
CASSLISIGNTEAFF
TGTGCCAGCAGCTTGATTTCCATCGGTAATACTGAAGCTTTCTTT
>TRBV28|NA|NA|TRBJ2-7
CASKTQTYEQYF
TGTGCCAGCAAGACGCAAACCTACGAGCAGTACTTC
>TRBV7-2|NA|NA|TRBJ2-1
CASSLQGGVRNEQFF
TGTGCCAGCAGCTTACAGGGCGGGGTCCGCAATGAGCAGTTCTTC
>TRBV12-5|TRBD2|once|TRBJ2-7
CASIGTSVSYEQYF
TGTGCTAGTATCGGGACTAGCGTCTCCTACGAGCAGTACTTC
>TRBV2|NA|few|TRBJ1-5
CASSDAGVRQPQHF
TGTGCCAGCAGTGATGCAGGGGTTCGTCAGCCCCAGCATTTT
>TRBV6-1|NA|NA|TRBJ2-3
CASSRIRTDTQYF
TGTGCCAGCAGTCGAATTCGAACAGATACGCAGTATTTT
>TRBV7-2|TRBD1|once|TRBJ2-7
CASSFGQGSSYEQYF
TGTGCCAGCAGCTTCGGACAGGGAAGCTCCTACGAGCAGTACTTC
>TRBV7-9|TRBD1|NA|TRBJ1-2
CASSLSSGQGYGYTF
TGTGCCAGCAGCTTATCCTCGGGACAGGGCTATGGCTACACCTTC
>TRBV6-1|TRBD1|few|TRBJ1-2
CASGTGGAGNYGYTF
TGTGCCAGCGGTACAGGGGGCGCGGGAAACTATGGCTACACCTTC
>TRBV19|TRBD1|NA|TRBJ1-6
CASSMSLLGQGISYNSPLHF
TGTGCCAGTAGTATGTCTCTTCTGGGACAGGGGATTTCCTATAATTCACCCCTCCACTTT
>TRBV6-7|TRBD1|NA|TRBJ1-1
CASSYCDRDRVSEAFF
TGTGCCAGCAGTTACTGTGACCGGGACAGGGTCTCTGAAGCTTTCTTT
>TRBV9|NA|NA|TRBJ2-1
CASSVVAVVGSYNEQFF
TGTGCCAGCAGCGTAGTAGCGGTAGTAGGATCCTACAATGAGCAGTTCTTC
>TRBV18|TRBD2|NA|TRBJ2-1
CASSPEAGGDLEFF
TGTGCCAGCTCACCGGAAGCGGGAGGGGACCTGGAGTTCTTC
>TRBV29-1|TRBD2|NA|TRBJ2-1
CSVLQGPVSGSSGSLGSYNEQFF
TGCAGCGTCCTACAGGGGCCTGTTAGCGGGAGCTCCGGTTCCCTCGGCTCCTACAATGAGCAGTTCTTC
>TRBV18|TRBD2|NA|TRBJ2-7
CASSPPLAGGLSYEQYF
TGTGCCAGCTCACCACCGTTAGCGGGAGGGCTCTCCTACGAGCAGTACTTC